The subject of this entry is one T cell receptor (beta chain). What this receptor recognizes is not known. The record has no base qualities; no much larger clone is one base away. The immunoSEQ Assay, a bias-controlled multiplex PCR, was used to amplify TCRbeta CDR3 regions from genomic DNA. The original methods were these. Within the assay, amplification of reference gene primers was used to estimate how many nucleated cells each sample contained. To quantify the absolute abundance of each unique TCRbeta CDR3 rearrangement, sequence reads were collapsed and filtered. For each sample, productive Simpson clonality was calculated as the square root of Simpson's diversity index across productive rearrangements. As stored in TCRdb, this immuneACCESS dataset retains in-frame rearrangements with V and J assigned. A fraction of the clones does not appear; measured against another copy, unresolved V genes explain less than half of the discrepancy, and the remainder lacks a known reason. The DNA gave D and trimming, while V, J and clone size come from that table. Recorded for this sample are more than 300,000 clones; roughly 89% of them occurred a single time. The top ten constitute about 3.5% of the sample.

The CDR3 runs 16 amino acids, cysteine and phenylalanine included. CDR3 DNA only is kept here, 48 bases in frame from base 1. Trimming takes 4 bases off V and 3 bases off J; junction bases not matched to a gene: 10. Sequences SGHTA (CDR1) and FQGNSA (CDR2) are obtained from the germline V gene. A second Seattle source provided samples from volunteer blood donors who had recovered from COVID-19. The collaborating institutions used their own protocols to collect whole blood in K2EDTA tubes. For TCRbeta analysis, collaborators shipped samples in one of three forms: frozen whole blood, isolated PBMCs, or DNA extracted from either of those sample types. The data are from a study of blood T cell repertoires in COVID-19 (dated by TCRdb to between 2020 and 2021). As for the study more broadly: The collaborator samples originated in the United States, Italy and Spain and spanned the acute and convalescent phases of COVID-19. The prospective study material was composed of cDNA or gDNA derived from T cells, B-cell-depleted T cells, or PBMCs. Subjects who had been exposed to COVID-19, were actively infected with it, or had recovered from it provided the deeply sampled blood TCRbeta repertoires that made up the dataset. The repertoires were released in a freely available public database meant as a resource for research on the immune response to SARS-CoV-2. Samples came from the ongoing ImmuneRACE study (first 160 participants) plus 1,254 subjects from 6 global collaborators. Nearly every sample came with metadata listing a de-identified subject ID, COVID-19 status, age in years and sex. Where available, HLA class I and class II types were taken from metadata supplied by the sample provider and were not determined by assay-based typing.

General conclusions and limits of the study: How much clinical and demographic metadata was included differed by source and by participant, and the metadata was provided uncurated.

The receptor was isolated from a woman under 30 who had recovered from COVID-19. Sequencing was performed on peripheral blood. The sequence links TRBV7-2 to TRBJ2-3; the central 7 bases match TRBD2. The nucleotides are TGTGCCAGCAGCTGGACAAAAGCACTAGCGACAGATACGCAGTATTTT. This is translated as CASSWTKALATDTQYF.